This T cell receptor beta chain is drawn from a study of blood T cell repertoires in COVID-19. The CDR3 spans 14 residues. V lost 3 bases, J lost 7 bases, and 15 bases lay in between. Germline CDR1 and CDR2: SGHTA and FQGNSA. In the study's own analysis: Estimation of nucleated cell counts was performed using reference gene primer amplification. Assay: immunoSEQ multiplex PCR; the TCRdb copy retains only in-frame clones and omits some. V and J calls and clone size are given by that table; D and trimming were obtained from the DNA. The profile shows some 270,000 clones, approximately 90% of them singletons.

The rearrangement links TRBV7-2 to TRBJ1-1; a weak D match, TRBD1 (5 bases). Sequenced material: PBMCs or T cells enriched from blood (not recorded which). The receptor's source is a man between 35 and 55 years old who had been exposed to COVID-19. The CDR3 protein is CASSLPSGIREAFF. The CDR3 DNA sequence: TGTGCCAGCAGCTTGCCCTCAGGGATTCGTGAAGCTTTCTTT.